Detailed here is one T cell receptor (beta chain). Authors' processing steps: Reference gene primers were amplified, and this amplification served to estimate nucleated cell counts. Generated by immunoSEQ multiplex PCR, the TCRdb table keeps only in-frame clones and is missing some. V and J calls and clone size come straight from that table; D and trimming were deduced from the DNA. Of about 250,000 clones in the sample, just over 85% were seen once. This entry comes from a study of blood T cell repertoires in COVID-19. Study information: Acute and convalescent COVID-19 samples came from the United States, Italy and Spain. From T cells, B-cell-depleted T cells, or PBMCs came the material, which was cDNA or gDNA.

This TCR came from a man aged 80 or over with acute or convalescent COVID-19. The sample taken for sequencing was peripheral blood.

DNA of the CDR3: TGTGCCAGCAGCAGATCCGGGACAGTGAACACCGGGGAGCTGTTTTTT. Its translation: CASSRSGTVNTGELFF. The chain is built from TRBV27 and TRBJ2-2; TRBD1 matches 7 bases. The CDR3 totals 16 residues. CDR1 is MNHEY, CDR2 SMNVEV, per germline (reference sequence). V lost 6 bases, J lost 1 base, and 8 bases stayed unmatched.